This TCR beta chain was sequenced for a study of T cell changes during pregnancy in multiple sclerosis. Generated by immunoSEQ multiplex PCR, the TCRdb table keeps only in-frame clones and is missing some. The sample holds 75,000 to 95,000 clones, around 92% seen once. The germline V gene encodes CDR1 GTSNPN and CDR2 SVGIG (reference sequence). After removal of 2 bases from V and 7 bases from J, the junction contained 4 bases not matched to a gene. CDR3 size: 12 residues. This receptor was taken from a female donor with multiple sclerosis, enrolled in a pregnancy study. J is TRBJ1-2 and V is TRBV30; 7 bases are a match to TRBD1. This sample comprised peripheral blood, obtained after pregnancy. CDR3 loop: CAWSIAGGGYTF. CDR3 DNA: TGTGCCTGGAGTATCGCAGGGGGTGGCTACACCTTC.